A selection of T cell receptor beta chains follows, all from one sample in a study of CD8+ T cells in alopecia areata. This table comes from immunoSEQ multiplex PCR, and its TCRdb copy is limited to in-frame clones, with some not included. The profile shows roughly 230,000 clones, less than 50% of them singletons. Here the sequenced sample was CD4+ T cells sorted from blood, taken at roughly week 36, from a patient treated with tofacitinib. The source of these receptors is a human donor with alopecia areata. CDR3s include the opening cysteine and the closing phenylalanine or tryptophan. The D gene is left open where the match is weak. Part of the rows lack a size; the others show once, few, many or a class for expanded clones.

TRBD2	.	TRBV29-1	TRBJ2-1	TGCAGCGTCGGAAGCGGGAGTGGAAATGAGCAGTTCTTC	CSVGSGSGNEQFF
.	.	TRBV28	TRBJ2-1	TGTGCCAGTGGGCCAAAGCATGAGCAGTTCTTC	CASGPKHEQFF
.	few	TRBV14	TRBJ1-2	TGTGCCAGCAGCCAAGATCCAGGGACCGGCTACACCTTC	CASSQDPGTGYTF
.	.	TRBV4-1	TRBJ2-5	TGCGCCAGCAGCCAAGGGCAGGACTCACAAGAGACCCAGTACTTC	CASSQGQDSQETQYF
.	.	TRBV27	TRBJ1-5	TGTGCCAGCAGTGCCTCTGCGGCAGGCCCAAGTACTCGGCATTTT	CASSASAAGPSTRHF
TRBD2	few	TRBV11-2	TRBJ2-7	TGTGCCAGCAGCTTAAATTCAGGGACTAGCGGCTACGAGCAGTACTTC	CASSLNSGTSGYEQYF
.	.	TRBV28	TRBJ2-5	TGTGCCAGCAGTTTAGGCCAGGGACCTTGGGAGACCCAGTACTTC	CASSLGQGPWETQYF
TRBD1	.	TRBV27	TRBJ2-3	TGTGCCAGCAGTCTCAGGGACAGGGCGGATACGCAGTATTTT	CASSLRDRADTQYF
TRBD2	.	TRBV5-1	TRBJ2-1	TGCGCCAGCAGCCCCGGAGCTAGCGGGGTGGAAGAGCAGTTCTTC	CASSPGASGVEEQFF
TRBD1	.	TRBV7-9	TRBJ2-5	TGTGCCAGCAGCTTAGGAGCAGGGGGCCAAGAGACCCAGTACTTC	CASSLGAGGQETQYF
.	few	TRBV11-2	TRBJ2-5	TGTGCCAGCAGCTTAGGCGGAGGAGAGACCCAGTACTTC	CASSLGGGETQYF
.	few	TRBV27	TRBJ2-6	TGTGCCAGCGCCGGCGGAATCTCTGGGGCCAACGTCCTGACTTTC	CASAGGISGANVLTF
.	.	TRBV27	TRBJ2-7	TGTGCCAGCAGTTTACGGAGGGGGTCCCACGAGCAGTACTTC	CASSLRRGSHEQYF
TRBD2	.	TRBV25-1	TRBJ2-1	TGTGCCAGCAGTTTAGCGGGAGGGGGGAATGAGCAGTTCTTC	CASSLAGGGNEQFF
.	.	TRBV7-2	TRBJ1-5	TGTGCCAGCAGCTTATCGGGGGGTTCGGAGCCCCAGCATTTT	CASSLSGGSEPQHF
.	.	TRBV29-1	TRBJ2-4	TGCAGCGTTGTATTAGCAGCTGAAACTCTAGCCAAAAACATTCAGTACTTC	CSVVLAAETLAKNIQYF
TRBD1	.	TRBV5-4	TRBJ2-7	TGTGCCAGCAGCTCGGGGACAGGGAACGAGCAGTACTTC	CASSSGTGNEQYF
.	.	TRBV2	TRBJ2-7	TGTGCCAGCAGCGAATGGGACCAAACCTACGAGCAGTACTTC	CASSEWDQTYEQYF
.	few	TRBV5-1	TRBJ2-4	TGCGCCAGCAGCTTGTCCCACGGCGGGGCACTCGGTGAAAACATTCAGTACTTC	CASSLSHGGALGENIQYF
TRBD1	.	TRBV5-1	TRBJ1-1	TGCGCCAGCAGCGGATCTACAGGGGGCAGTGAAGCTTTCTTT	CASSGSTGGSEAFF
.	.	TRBV20-1	TRBJ2-5	TGCAGTGCTAGAGTTGGGGAGACCCAGTACTTC	CSARVGETQYF
.	.	TRBV28	TRBJ1-5	TGTGCCAGCAGTAAGAAAGCTCCCGGCAATCAGCCCCAGCATTTT	CASSKKAPGNQPQHF
TRBD2	.	TRBV7-2	TRBJ2-3	TGTGCCAGCACCTCTCGCAGCGGGGTCGGCACAGATACGCAGTATTTT	CASTSRSGVGTDTQYF
.	few	TRBV29-1	TRBJ2-2	TGCAGCTATTCATTCGGACAACTCAACACCGGGGAGCTGTTTTTT	CSYSFGQLNTGELFF
TRBD2	few	TRBV4-1	TRBJ2-7	TGCGCCAGCAGCCAGGAGACCCTAGCGGGAGGGCGAATCTACGAGCAGTACTTC	CASSQETLAGGRIYEQYF
.	.	TRBV28	TRBJ2-6	TGTGCCAGCAGTTTGCCAGGCTCTGGGGCCAACGTCCTGACTTTC	CASSLPGSGANVLTF
TRBD2	many	TRBV6-6	TRBJ2-4	TGTGCCAGCGGGAAGCGGGACGAAAACATTCAGTACTTC	CASGKRDENIQYF
TRBD1	.	TRBV2	TRBJ2-5	TGTGCCAGCAGGACGGACAGGGGCACGGTAGAGACCCAGTACTTC	CASRTDRGTVETQYF
.	.	TRBV9	TRBJ1-1	TGTGCCAGCAGCGTAGAGCCAGGGGTGAGTGACACTGAAGCTTTCTTT	CASSVEPGVSDTEAFF
TRBD2	few	TRBV28	TRBJ2-7	TGTGCCAGCGCGGGAGGGACTAGTTTCAACGAGCAGTACTTC	CASAGGTSFNEQYF
TRBD1	.	TRBV6-5	TRBJ1-1	TGTGCCAGCAGTTACGACGGACAGGGGATGAACACTGAAGCTTTCTTT	CASSYDGQGMNTEAFF
TRBD1	few	TRBV4-1	TRBJ1-6	TGCGCCAGCAGCCAAGGAGGGACAGGGGTCCCTCCCCTCCACTTT	CASSQGGTGVPPLHF
.	few	TRBV5-6	TRBJ2-5	TGTGCCAGCAGCTTGGACAGACAAGAGACCCAGTACTTC	CASSLDRQETQYF
TRBD1	.	TRBV30	TRBJ1-5	TGTGCCTGGAGCCTAGTAGGGACAGGGCTCAATCAGCCCCAGCATTTT	CAWSLVGTGLNQPQHF
.	once	TRBV30	TRBJ1-3	TGTGCCTGGAGTTGGGGAAACTCTGGAAACACCATATATTTT	CAWSWGNSGNTIYF
.	.	TRBV5-6	TRBJ2-3	TGTGCCAGCAGCCGTCCTTATTTATCCCGCACAGATACGCAGTATTTT	CASSRPYLSRTDTQYF
TRBD2	few	TRBV4-3	TRBJ2-4	TGCGCCAGCAGCCAAGCGACGGGACTAGCGGGAGTGTTCGGCATTCAGTACTTC	CASSQATGLAGVFGIQYF
TRBD2	.	TRBV5-4	TRBJ2-5	TGTGCCAGCAGCTTGACGGGACTAGCAGCAGAGACCCAGTACTTC	CASSLTGLAAETQYF
.	.	TRBV30	TRBJ2-1	TGTGCCTGGAGGTCACGGGGGGCATTAGGTAATGAGCAGTTCTTC	CAWRSRGALGNEQFF
.	.	TRBV5-1	TRBJ2-1	TGCGCCAGCGCCCTTGAGGGTCACAATGATGAGCAGTTCTTC	CASALEGHNDEQFF
.	few	TRBV7-3	TRBJ2-3	TGTGCCAGCAGCTTAACGGGGAGGCCTCTAGATACGCAGTATTTT	CASSLTGRPLDTQYF
.	few	TRBV29-1	TRBJ2-7	TGCAGCGTTGTCCAGGACCCCTCCTACGAGCAGTACTTC	CSVVQDPSYEQYF
.	few	TRBV7-2	TRBJ1-1	TGTGCCAGCAGCTTAGCGTATAGGGGGAATCGAGCTTTCTTT	CASSLAYRGNRAFF
TRBD2	.	TRBV6-4	TRBJ2-1	TGTGCCAGCAGCCAGGGACTAGCGGGGTCCAATGAGCAGTTCTTC	CASSQGLAGSNEQFF
.	many	TRBV4-1	TRBJ1-2	TGCGCCAGCAGCCAAGGAGGGCGCGGTGGCTACACCTTC	CASSQGGRGGYTF
TRBD2	few	TRBV4-3	TRBJ2-1	TGCGCCAGCAGCCAAGCCACTAGCGGGAGCTACAATGAGCAGTTCTTC	CASSQATSGSYNEQFF
.	few	TRBV6-6	TRBJ2-2	TGTGCCAGCAGTCACAGGGCCGGGGAGCTGTTTTTT	CASSHRAGELFF
.	.	TRBV5-6	TRBJ2-5	TGTGCCAGCAGCCCGGGCGCGGGGCAAGAGACCCAGTACTTC	CASSPGAGQETQYF
.	.	TRBV29-1	TRBJ2-3	TGCAGCGCTGACAGGGCGGGAGTTGCAGATACGCAGTATTTT	CSADRAGVADTQYF
TRBD1	.	TRBV25-1	TRBJ2-5	TGTGCCAGCAGGGACAGGGCATTCCAAGAGACCCAGTACTTC	CASRDRAFQETQYF
.	few	TRBV29-1	TRBJ2-4	TGCAGCGCCTCCTCGGTGGGACCCATTCAGTACTTC	CSASSVGPIQYF
TRBD2	.	TRBV2	TRBJ2-3	TGTGCCAGCAGTCTAGCGGGAGTTCGCACAGATACGCAGTATTTT	CASSLAGVRTDTQYF
.	.	TRBV5-1	TRBJ2-7	TGCGCCAGCAGTATTAAGGGGAACGAGCAGTACTTC	CASSIKGNEQYF
.	few	TRBV4-3	TRBJ1-1	TGCGCCAGCAGCCAAGACAGGGGTGAAGCTTTCTTT	CASSQDRGEAFF
.	.	TRBV29-1	TRBJ1-5	TGCAGCGTCCGACAGGCGGATCAGCCCCAGCATTTT	CSVRQADQPQHF
TRBD2	few	TRBV29-1	TRBJ2-3	TGCAGCGTCGCCGGGACTAGCGGGAGCACAGATACGCAGTATTTT	CSVAGTSGSTDTQYF